Presented here are 30 T cell receptor beta chains from one specimen sequenced in a study of T cell clones after liver transplantation. The protocol was immunoSEQ multiplex PCR, while the TCRdb copy is restricted to in-frame clones and leaves out a portion. The data show roughly 100,000 clones, approximately 79% seen once. Here the sequenced sample was CD4+ T cells from blood, taken around 44 months after liver transplant. The origin of the receptors is a human patient who received a liver transplant. Some of the T cells may derive from the graft donor.

The chain joins TRBV27 to TRBJ1-2, with 7 bases identical to TRBD1. The germline CDR1 and CDR2 sequences are MNHEY and SMNVEV (reference sequence). Germline trimming cut 4 bases from V and 4 bases from J; bases unmatched to any gene: 3. CDR3 size: 13 residues. The CDR3 bases are TGTGCCAGCAGTTGGGACAGTCGCTATGGCTACACCTTC. Protein sequence: CASSWDSRYGYTF.

The genes are TRBV11-2 and TRBJ2-7; the match to TRBD2 covers 12 bases. CDR1 and CDR2 from the germline V gene are SGHAT and FQNNGV. Losses at the gene ends were 5 bases for V and 4 bases for J; bases not matched to a gene: 9. This CDR3 spans 16 amino acids. CDR3 bases: TGTGCCAGCAGCAAAGCTAGCGGGGGGGCCGGATACGAGCAGTACTTC. Its translation is CASSKASGGAGYEQYF.

This clone appeared a few times. This sequence joins TRBV18 and TRBJ2-1; maybe TRBD2 (7 bases). The CDR3 has 14 amino acids. Trimming took 3 bases from V and 5 from J, leaving 11 bases between them. Germline loops: CDR1 KGHSH, CDR2 LQKENI. The chain's CDR3 is CASSPKGGHNEQFF. The DNA for the CDR3 is TGTGCCAGCTCACCGAAGGGGGGGCACAATGAGCAGTTCTTC.

The V gene is TRBV7-2, the J gene TRBJ2-2; possible D gene TRBD1, 6 bases. The CDR3 extends over 13 amino acids. Trimming left V 5 bases short and J 7 bases short, with 11 bases between. Germline loops: CDR1 SGHTA, CDR2 FQGNSA. The CDR3 coding sequence is TGTGCCAGCAGCCTTGGACAGCTCGGGGAGCTGTTTTTT. Its protein product is CASSLGQLGELFF. The entire variable domain, with the rest obtained from reference TRBV7-2 and TRBJ2-2, is as follows: GAGVSQSPSNKVTEKGKDVELRCDPISGHTALYWYRQSLGQGLEFLIYFQGNSAPDKSGLPSDRFSAERTGGSVSTLTIQRTQQEDSAVYLCASSLGQLGELFFGEGSRLTVL.

This chain uses TRBV28 with TRBJ1-2; no firm D call. CDR3 size: 10 residues. Trimming stripped 5 bases from V and 4 bases from J, with 2 bases between. CDR1 and CDR2 (germline): MDHEN, SYDVKM. CDR3: CASSSYGYTF. CDR3 nucleotide sequence: TGTGCCAGCAGTAGCTATGGCTACACCTTC.

The gene calls are TRBV7-8 and TRBJ1-6; a weak D match, TRBD1 (5 bases). Germline CDR1 reads SGHVS; CDR2 reads FQNEAQ. V lost 5 bases to trimming and J lost 0 bases, with 17 bases between them. This CDR3 is built from 18 residues. Here the CDR3 DNA reads TGTGCCAGCAGCCGTTCCCTCGAAGGGGCCTCCTATAATTCACCCCTCCACTTT. Translated: CASSRSLEGASYNSPLHF.

In its sample, this clone was seen once. CDR3 loop: CASSTIAGGGLEQYF. Written as DNA, the CDR3 is TGTGCCAGCAGCACCATAGCGGGAGGCGGGCTCGAGCAGTACTTC. This chain links TRBV4-2 with TRBJ2-7, with 10 positions matching TRBD2. Germline lookup yields CDR1 LGHNA and CDR2 YNFKEQ. The CDR3 sequence is 15 residues long. After removal of 5 bases from V and 6 bases from J, the junction contained 10 bases not matched to a gene.

The V gene is TRBV28, the J gene TRBJ2-4; possible D gene TRBD2, 6 bases. Germline V gene lookup returns CDR1 MDHEN and CDR2 SYDVKM. Trimming took off 2 bases at V and 0 bases at J, with 17 bases between the two ends. The CDR3 consists of 18 residues. The CDR3 spells CASSLLGVGGRAKNIQYF. For the CDR3, the DNA is TGTGCCAGCAGTTTACTGGGCGTGGGGGGTCGAGCCAAAAACATTCAGTACTTC. Filled out from reference TRBV28 and TRBJ2-4, the complete variable domain reads DVKVTQSSRYLVKRTGEKVFLECVQDMDHENMFWYRQDPGLGLRLIYFSYDVKMKEKGDIPEGYSVSREKKERFSLILESASTNQTSMYLCASSLLGVGGRAKNIQYFGAGTRLSVL.

This chain connects TRBV29-1 to TRBJ1-2; TRBD1 might be the D (6 bases). Germline loops: CDR1 SQVTM, CDR2 ANQGSEA. The germline V and J ends were trimmed by 1 base and 4 bases, with 10 bases remaining between them. The CDR3 spans 13 residues. The CDR3 reads CSVEGQVGYGYTF. The CDR3 bases are TGCAGCGTTGAAGGACAGGTCGGCTATGGCTACACCTTC.

This chain links TRBV19 with TRBJ2-7; D is uncertain. Trimming removed 5 bases from V and 3 bases from J, with 14 bases in between. This CDR3 is built from 14 residues. CDR1 LNHDA and CDR2 SQIVND come from the germline V gene (reference sequence). The CDR3 DNA is TGTGCCAGTAGTCTGGCAGCTCTTAACTACGAGCAGTACTTC. Amino acid sequence: CASSLAALNYEQYF.

This chain links TRBV5-1 with TRBJ2-1; D unresolved. Trimming cost V 2 bases and J 0 bases, with 9 bases left between them. The CDR3 sequence is 15 residues long. Germline V gene data show CDR1 as SGHRS and CDR2 as YFSETQ. The CDR3 reads CASSFGDSSYNEQFF. The CDR3 bases are TGCGCCAGCAGCTTTGGGGATAGCTCCTACAATGAGCAGTTCTTC.

The chain links TRBV25-1 to TRBJ2-7; D perhaps matches TRBD2 (7 bases). Trimming removed 4 bases at V and 5 bases at J, with 18 bases between. This CDR3 contains 15 residues. CDR1 is MGHDK and CDR2 is SYGVNS in the germline V gene. The CDR3 DNA sequence: TGTGCCAGCAGTGCCTATCGGGGGGCTGGCGACGAGCAGTACTTC. This gives the protein CASSAYRGAGDEQYF.

This sequence joins TRBV10-3 and TRBJ2-7; D is perhaps TRBD2 (6 bases). V lost 11 bases, J lost 5 bases, and 16 bases lay in between. The CDR3 is made up of 12 amino acids. The germline V gene encodes CDR1 ENHRY and CDR2 SYGVKD. This CDR3 reads CAVRGGENEQYF. In nucleotides, the CDR3 is TGTGCCGTCCGCGGAGGGGAGAACGAGCAGTACTTC.

The CDR3: CATRAGRTLGQYF. CDR3 sequence (DNA): TGTGCCACCAGGGCAGGGAGGACGCTCGGGCAGTACTTC. The genes are TRBV15 and TRBJ2-7; D is perhaps TRBD2 (6 bases). Trimming removed 6 bases at V and 9 bases at J, with 18 bases between. Germline V gene data show CDR1 as LNHNV and CDR2 as YYDKDF (reference sequence). The CDR3 has 13 residues.

This rearrangement joins TRBV7-3 to TRBJ1-2, with no clear D. This CDR3 region has 13 residues. Deletions cut 6 bases from V and 8 bases from J, with 16 bases between. From germline, CDR1 is SGHTA and CDR2 FQGTGA. Here the CDR3 DNA reads TGTGCCAGCAGTACCTCCGGCCCACAGGGCTACACCTTC. Its translation: CASSTSGPQGYTF.

This chain connects TRBV9 to TRBJ2-3, with TRBD1 as a possible D gene (6 bases). Germline V gives CDR1 SGDLS, CDR2 YYNGEE. V gave up 1 base and J gave up 4 bases, with 13 bases separating them. CDR3 size: 15 residues. This CDR3 reads CASSVSTGIPDTQYF. The DNA of the CDR3 is TGTGCCAGCAGCGTATCTACAGGGATTCCAGATACGCAGTATTTT.

This rearrangement joins TRBV19 to TRBJ2-1; 9 bases match TRBD1. Germline CDR1 LNHDA, CDR2 SQIVND (reference sequence). The junction had 9 bases not matched to a gene; V was cut back by 1 base and J by 8 bases. The CDR3 has 16 amino acids. In DNA, the CDR3 is TGTGCCAGTAGTATAGGGGGACAGGGTTTTCGCGATGAGCAGTTCTTC. Translating it yields CASSIGGQGFRDEQFF.

In this sample, this clone turned up a few times. The rearrangement joins TRBV5-1 to TRBJ2-3; 8 bases line up with TRBD1. V lost 5 bases, J lost 5 bases, and 7 bases stayed unmatched. CDR1 is SGHRS, CDR2 YFSETQ, per germline. The CDR3 extends over 14 amino acids. The CDR3 reads CASRVRGQGDTQYF. The DNA for the CDR3 is TGCGCCAGCAGGGTCAGGGGGCAAGGAGATACGCAGTATTTT. Full variable domain (remainder filled in from reference TRBV5-1 and TRBJ2-3): KAGVTQTPRYLIKTRGQQVTLSCSPISGHRSVSWYQQTPGQGLQFLFEYFSETQRNKGNFPGRFSGRQFSNSRSEMNVSTLELGDSALYLCASRVRGQGDTQYFGPGTRLTVL.

The V call is TRBV5-1, the J call TRBJ1-5; 9 bases are shared with TRBD1. The CDR3 spans 13 residues. In germline, CDR1 is SGHRS, CDR2 YFSETQ. Trimming removed 4 bases from V and 7 bases from J; junction bases left unmatched: 3. The CDR3 DNA follows: TGCGCCAGCAGCAGACAGGGGGGGCAGCCCCAGCATTTT. Its translation: CASSRQGGQPQHF.

This chain uses TRBV27 with TRBJ2-1; D gene unclear. CDR1 is MNHEY and CDR2 is SMNVEV in the germline V gene (reference sequence). This CDR3 has 15 amino acids. Trimming stripped 6 bases from V and 2 bases from J, with 14 bases between. In DNA form, the CDR3 reads TGTGCCAGCAGGAAGAACCCTGGGACCTACAATGAGCAGTTCTTC. This codes for CASRKNPGTYNEQFF.

V gene TRBV5-1 combines with J gene TRBJ2-7; 7 bases agree with TRBD1. The germline CDR1 and CDR2 sequences are SGHRS and YFSETQ. The CDR3 extends over 16 amino acids. Germline trimming cut 3 bases from V and 0 bases from J; bases unmatched to any gene: 9. Here the CDR3 reads CASSSETGKSSYEQYF. The CDR3, as DNA: TGCGCCAGCAGCTCAGAGACAGGGAAAAGCTCCTACGAGCAGTACTTC. Full variable domain (rest looked up from reference TRBV5-1 and TRBJ2-7): KAGVTQTPRYLIKTRGQQVTLSCSPISGHRSVSWYQQTPGQGLQFLFEYFSETQRNKGNFPGRFSGRQFSNSRSEMNVSTLELGDSALYLCASSSETGKSSYEQYFGPGTRLTVT.

J is TRBJ2-2 and V is TRBV23-1, with 9 bases that match TRBD1. TRBV23-1 is identified as an open reading frame with a role that is uncertain. The CDR3 sequence is 14 residues long. J gave up 7 bases and V 7 bases, and 7 bases lay outside the gene matches. CDR3 DNA: TGCGCCAGCATCCAAGGACAGGGGATCGGGGAGCTGTTTTTT. Its protein product is CASIQGQGIGELFF.

The gene calls are TRBV19 and TRBJ1-5; 8 nucleotides match TRBD1. Germline V gene sequence: CDR1 LNHDA, CDR2 SQIVND (reference sequence). The length of the CDR3 is 16 residues. V gave up 0 bases and J gave up 4 bases; unmatched junction bases: 5. The DNA of the CDR3 is TGTGCCAGTAGTATAGAGGGGACAGGCGCTAATCAGCCCCAGCATTTT. This sequence encodes CASSIEGTGANQPQHF.

CDR3 DNA sequence: TGCAGCGTTGAAAAAAGAGGGAGCGGGAGATTCTACGAGCAGTACTTC. Protein product: CSVEKRGSGRFYEQYF. V usage is TRBV29-1 and J usage is TRBJ2-7, with 8 bases matching TRBD2. The V segment lost 2 bases and the J segment 3 bases; nucleotides outside the gene matches: 12. CDR1 and CDR2 from the germline V gene are SQVTM and ANQGSEA. The CDR3 sequence is 16 residues long.

The chain combines TRBV7-2 with TRBJ2-7; 8 bases are shared with TRBD1. CDR3 length: 16 residues. V gave up 0 bases and J gave up 4 bases; unmatched junction bases: 8. Looked up from germline, CDR1 is SGHTA and CDR2 is FQGNSA. CDR3 loop: CASSLATGTGGYEQYF. CDR3 bases: TGTGCCAGCAGCTTAGCGACCGGGACAGGTGGTTACGAGCAGTACTTC.

The chain joins TRBV6-6 to TRBJ2-7; 10 bases fit TRBD2. This CDR3 region has 14 residues. Germline V gene lookup returns CDR1 MNHNY and CDR2 SVGAGI (reference sequence). V gave up 5 bases and J gave up 4 bases; unmatched junction bases: 5. CDR3 bases: TGTGCCAGCAGTACCAGCGGGGGGGCATACGAGCAGTACTTC. Protein product: CASSTSGGAYEQYF.

The V and J genes are TRBV2 and TRBJ2-5; tentative D call: TRBD2 (6 bases). Between the trimmed V and J ends, which lost 3 bases and 3 bases, there was a span of 20 bases. This CDR3 spans 17 amino acids. Germline CDR1 is SNHLY and CDR2 is FYNNEI. The CDR3 nucleotides read TGTGCCAGCAGTGAGGTCCTGCGGGAAATTGGAAAAGAGACCCAGTACTTC. Translated, it gives CASSEVLREIGKETQYF. Full variable domain (missing parts from reference TRBV2 and TRBJ2-5): EPEVTQTPSHQVTQMGQEVILRCVPISNHLYFYWYRQILGQKVEFLVSFYNNEISEKSEIFDDQFSVERPDGSNFTLKIRSTKLEDSAMYFCASSEVLREIGKETQYFGPGTRLLVL.

The CDR3 region is CAWSFDRGGNQPQHF. The CDR3 bases are TGTGCCTGGAGTTTCGACAGGGGGGGCAATCAGCCCCAGCATTTT. This rearrangement joins TRBV30 to TRBJ1-5, with TRBD1 matching 9 bases. Germline V gives CDR1 GTSNPN, CDR2 SVGIG (reference sequence). The junction had 4 bases not matched to a gene; V was cut back by 2 bases and J by 2 bases. The CDR3 length is 15 residues. The entire variable domain, with the rest obtained from reference TRBV30 and TRBJ1-5, is as follows: SQTIHQWPATLVQPVGSPLSLECTVEGTSNPNLYWYRQAAGRGLQLLFYSVGIGQISSEVPQNLSASRPQDRQFILSSKKLLLSDSGFYLCAWSFDRGGNQPQHFGDGTRLSIL.

The chain joins TRBV29-1 to TRBJ1-2, with D possibly TRBD1 on 6 matching bases. V lost 4 bases and J lost 4, with 10 bases in between. The CDR3 loop spans 12 amino acids. Germline lookup yields CDR1 SQVTM and CDR2 ANQGSEA. The CDR3 nucleotides read TGCAGCGTTGTGGGGGCAGGCTATGGCTACACCTTC. Its translation: CSVVGAGYGYTF.

Only one count was recorded for this clone. This chain uses TRBV9 with TRBJ2-3; no reliable D call. Trimming cost V 1 base and J 2 bases, with 8 bases left between them. The germline CDR1 and CDR2 sequences are SGDLS and YYNGEE. The CDR3 is 14 residues long. The CDR3 bases are TGTGCCAGCAGCGTAATGATGTCCACAGATACGCAGTATTTT. Protein: CASSVMMSTDTQYF.